The entry below gives a single TCR beta chain sequence along with its context. Its antigen is unknown. TCRdb redid the calling of the reads with MiXCR, one entry per CDR3 protein. The table includes about 190,000 distinct CDR3 sequences, about a tenth detected once. CDR1 and CDR2 from the germline V gene are SGHDT and YYEEEE. The V and J ends lost 1 base and 3 bases respectively, with 7 bases between them. The CDR3 runs 13 residues. This sample is part of a study of T cell repertoires in cytomegalovirus infection. About the research overall: From public TCR beta signatures came an indication of both CMV infection and matching HLA type. Findings of the study overall: Pooled public TCR beta family frequency picked out CMV carriers with the relevant HLA. In two of eight donors, the top clonotype was HLA-C-restricted CMV-specific.

The sequence came from a human donor in good health (CMV status not recorded). Some clones in this sample may be carry-over from other donors' samples. Sequencing used PBMCs. This chain connects TRBV5-6 to TRBJ2-5, with D unresolved. This chain's CDR3 is CASSLLQKETQYF. The CDR3, as DNA: TGTGCCAGCAGCTTGTTACAGAAAGAGACCCAGTACTTC. The full variable domain, rest sourced from reference TRBV5-6 and TRBJ2-5, is DAGVTQSPTHLIKTRGQQVTLRCSPKSGHDTVSWYQQALGQGPQFIFQYYEEEERQRGNFPDRFSGHQFPNYSSELNVNALLLGDSALYLCASSLLQKETQYFGPGTRLLVL.